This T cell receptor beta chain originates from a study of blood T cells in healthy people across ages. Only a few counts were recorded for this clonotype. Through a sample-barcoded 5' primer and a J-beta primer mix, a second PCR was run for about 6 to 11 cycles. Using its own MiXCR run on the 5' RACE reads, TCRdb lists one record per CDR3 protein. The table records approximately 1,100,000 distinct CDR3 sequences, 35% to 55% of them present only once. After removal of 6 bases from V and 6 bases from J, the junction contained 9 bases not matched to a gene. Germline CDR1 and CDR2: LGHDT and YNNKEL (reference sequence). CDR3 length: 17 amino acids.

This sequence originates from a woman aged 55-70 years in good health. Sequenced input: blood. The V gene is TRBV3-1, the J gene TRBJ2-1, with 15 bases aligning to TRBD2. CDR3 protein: CASSVGLAGGLGNEQFF. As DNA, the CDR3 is TGTGCCAGCAGTGTAGGACTAGCGGGAGGGCTCGGCAATGAGCAGTTCTTC.